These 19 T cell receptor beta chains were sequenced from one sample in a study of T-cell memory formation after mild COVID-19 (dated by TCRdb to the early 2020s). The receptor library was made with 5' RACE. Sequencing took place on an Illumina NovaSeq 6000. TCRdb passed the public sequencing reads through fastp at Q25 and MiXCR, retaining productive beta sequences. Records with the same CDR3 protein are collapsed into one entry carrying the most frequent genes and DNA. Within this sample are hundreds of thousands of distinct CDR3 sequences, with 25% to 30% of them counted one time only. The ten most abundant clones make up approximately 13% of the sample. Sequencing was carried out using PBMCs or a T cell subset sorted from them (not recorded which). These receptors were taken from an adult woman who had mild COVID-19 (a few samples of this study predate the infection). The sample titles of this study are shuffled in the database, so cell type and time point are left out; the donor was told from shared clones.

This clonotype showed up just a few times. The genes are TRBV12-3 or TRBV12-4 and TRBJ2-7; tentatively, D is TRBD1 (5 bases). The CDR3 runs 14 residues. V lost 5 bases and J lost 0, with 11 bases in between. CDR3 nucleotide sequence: TGTGCCAGCAGTCTGGACACCCTCTCCTACGAGCAGTACTTC. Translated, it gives CASSLDTLSYEQYF.

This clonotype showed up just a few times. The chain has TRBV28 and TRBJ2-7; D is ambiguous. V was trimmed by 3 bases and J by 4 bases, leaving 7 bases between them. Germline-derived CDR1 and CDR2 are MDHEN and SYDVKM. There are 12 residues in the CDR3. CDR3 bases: TGTGCCAGCAGTTTCCAACGATACGAGCAGTACTTC. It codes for CASSFQRYEQYF.

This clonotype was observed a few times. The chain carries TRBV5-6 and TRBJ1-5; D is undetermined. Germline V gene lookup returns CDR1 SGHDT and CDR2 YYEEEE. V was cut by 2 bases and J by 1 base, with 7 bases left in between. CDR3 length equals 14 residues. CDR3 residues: CASSLKQSNQPQHF. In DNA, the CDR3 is TGTGCCAGCAGCTTAAAACAGAGCAATCAGCCCCAGCATTTT.

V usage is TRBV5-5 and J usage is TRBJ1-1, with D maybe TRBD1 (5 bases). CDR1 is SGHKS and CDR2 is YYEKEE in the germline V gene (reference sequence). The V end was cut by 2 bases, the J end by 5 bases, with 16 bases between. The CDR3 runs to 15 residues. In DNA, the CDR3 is TGTGCCAGCAGCTTAGGGGCAGGGAAGGGAACTGAAGCTTTCTTT. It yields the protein CASSLGAGKGTEAFF.

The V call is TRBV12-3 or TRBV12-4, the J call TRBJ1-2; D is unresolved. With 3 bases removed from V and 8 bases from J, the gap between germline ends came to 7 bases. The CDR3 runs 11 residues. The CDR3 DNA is TGTGCCAGCAGTTTCGACACCGGCTACACCTTC. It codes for CASSFDTGYTF.

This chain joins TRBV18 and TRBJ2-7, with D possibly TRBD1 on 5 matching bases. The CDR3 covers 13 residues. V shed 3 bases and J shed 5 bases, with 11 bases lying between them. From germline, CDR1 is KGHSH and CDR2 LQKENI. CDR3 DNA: TGTGCCAGCTCACCGGCAGGGTCGAACGAGCAGTACTTC. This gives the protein CASSPAGSNEQYF.

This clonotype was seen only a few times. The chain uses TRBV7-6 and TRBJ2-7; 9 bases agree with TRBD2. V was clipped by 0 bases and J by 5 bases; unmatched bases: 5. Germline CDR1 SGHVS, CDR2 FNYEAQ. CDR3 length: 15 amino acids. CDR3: CASSLASAGGNEQYF. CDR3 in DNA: TGTGCCAGCAGCTTAGCCTCCGCGGGAGGGAACGAGCAGTACTTC.

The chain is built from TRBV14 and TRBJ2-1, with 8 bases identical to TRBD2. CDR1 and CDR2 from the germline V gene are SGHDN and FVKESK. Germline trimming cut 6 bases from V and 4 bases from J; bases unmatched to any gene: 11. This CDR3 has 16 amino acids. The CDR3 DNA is TGTGCCAGCAGTCGAAGCGGGAGCGGCAGATACAATGAGCAGTTCTTC. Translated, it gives CASSRSGSGRYNEQFF.

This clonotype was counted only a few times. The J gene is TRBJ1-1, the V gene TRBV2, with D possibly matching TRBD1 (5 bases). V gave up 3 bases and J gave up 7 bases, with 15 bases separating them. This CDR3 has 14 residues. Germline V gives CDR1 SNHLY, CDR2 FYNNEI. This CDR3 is CASSDSLPGGEAFF. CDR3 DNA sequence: TGTGCCAGCAGTGATTCGCTACCCGGGGGTGAAGCTTTCTTT.

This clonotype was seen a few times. As DNA, the CDR3 is TGTGCCAGTAGTCTCCGGGACCCCGGTCAGCCCCAGCATTTT. Protein sequence: CASSLRDPGQPQHF. The chain joins TRBV19 to TRBJ1-5; D may be TRBD1 (5 bases). In germline, CDR1 is LNHDA, CDR2 SQIVND (reference sequence). This CDR3 spans 14 amino acids. Trimming took off 5 bases at V and 6 bases at J, with 14 bases between the two ends. Filled out from reference TRBV19 and TRBJ1-5, the complete variable domain reads DGGITQSPKYLFRKEGQNVTLSCEQNLNHDAMYWYRQDPGQGLRLIYYSQIVNDFQKGDIAEGYSVSREKKESFPLTVTSAQKNPTAFYLCASSLRDPGQPQHFGDGTRLSIL.

CDR3 DNA sequence: TGTGCCAGCAGCTTCTGGTCGGGGACGAACACCGGGGAGCTGTTTTTT. This translates into CASSFWSGTNTGELFF. This chain joins TRBV9 and TRBJ2-2; a weak D match, TRBD2 (5 bases). This CDR3 contains 16 residues. Between the trimmed V and J ends, which lost 4 bases and 0 bases, there was a span of 13 bases. The V gene's germline CDR1 is SGDLS and CDR2 YYNGEE.

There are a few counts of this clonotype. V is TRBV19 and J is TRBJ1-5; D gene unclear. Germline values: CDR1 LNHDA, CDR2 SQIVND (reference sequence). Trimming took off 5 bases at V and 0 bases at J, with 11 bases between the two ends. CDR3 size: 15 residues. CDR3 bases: TGTGCCAGTAGTGGCCTTCAGGATAGCAATCAGCCCCAGCATTTT. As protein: CASSGLQDSNQPQHF.

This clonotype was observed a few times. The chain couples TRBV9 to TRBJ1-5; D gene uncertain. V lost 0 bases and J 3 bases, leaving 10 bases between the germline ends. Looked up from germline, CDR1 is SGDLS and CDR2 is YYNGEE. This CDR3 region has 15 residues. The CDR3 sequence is CASSVGGRYNQPQHF. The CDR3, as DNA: TGTGCCAGCAGCGTAGGGGGTAGGTACAATCAGCCCCAGCATTTT.

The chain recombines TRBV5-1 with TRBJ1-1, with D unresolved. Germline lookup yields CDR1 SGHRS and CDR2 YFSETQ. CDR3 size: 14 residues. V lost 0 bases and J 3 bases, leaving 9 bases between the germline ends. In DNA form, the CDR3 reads TGCGCCAGCAGCTTGGGACAAGCGGACACTGAAGCTTTCTTT. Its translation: CASSLGQADTEAFF.

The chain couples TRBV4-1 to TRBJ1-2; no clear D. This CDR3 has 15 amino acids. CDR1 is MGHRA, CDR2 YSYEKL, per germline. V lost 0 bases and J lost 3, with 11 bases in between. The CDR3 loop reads CASSQDRSRDYGYTF. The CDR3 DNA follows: TGCGCCAGCAGCCAAGATAGGTCGAGGGACTATGGCTACACCTTC.

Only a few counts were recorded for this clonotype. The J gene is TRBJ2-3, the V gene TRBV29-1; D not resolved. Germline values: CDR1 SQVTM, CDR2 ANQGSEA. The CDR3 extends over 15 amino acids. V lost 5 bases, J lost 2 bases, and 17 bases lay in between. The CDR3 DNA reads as TGCAGCGTTACCAGGTCAACCACTTCCACAGATACGCAGTATTTT. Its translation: CSVTRSTTSTDTQYF.

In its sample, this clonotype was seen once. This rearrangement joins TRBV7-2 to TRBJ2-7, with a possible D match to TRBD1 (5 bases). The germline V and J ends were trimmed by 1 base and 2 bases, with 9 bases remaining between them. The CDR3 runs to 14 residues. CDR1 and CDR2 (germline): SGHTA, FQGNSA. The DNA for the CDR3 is TGTGCCAGCAGCTTAGAGGTGGGGCCCTACGAGCAGTACTTC. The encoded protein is CASSLEVGPYEQYF.

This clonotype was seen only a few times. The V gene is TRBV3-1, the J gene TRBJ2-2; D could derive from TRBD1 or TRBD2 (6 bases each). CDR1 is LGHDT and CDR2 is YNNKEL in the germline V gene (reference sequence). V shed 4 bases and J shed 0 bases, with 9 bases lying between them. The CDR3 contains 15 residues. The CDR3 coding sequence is TGTGCCAGCAGCCGCGGGACATCGAACACCGGGGAGCTGTTTTTT. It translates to CASSRGTSNTGELFF.

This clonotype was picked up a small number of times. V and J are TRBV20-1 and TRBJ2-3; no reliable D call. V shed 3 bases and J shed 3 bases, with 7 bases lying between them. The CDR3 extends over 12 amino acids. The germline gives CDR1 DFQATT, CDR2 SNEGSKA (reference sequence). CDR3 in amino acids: CSASLETDTQYF. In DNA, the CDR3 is TGCAGTGCTAGCCTTGAGACAGATACGCAGTATTTT.